The following is a TCR beta chain sequence with its context. Measured with immunoSEQ multiplex PCR; TCRdb has only the in-frame clones, and not every one. The sample lists under 65,000 clones, 80% to 90% seen once, with 5% to 6.5% in the top ten. The sample belongs to a study of blood T cell repertoires in COVID-19. Deletions cut 0 bases from V and 0 bases from J, with 20 bases between. This CDR3 has 19 amino acids. The genes are TRBV23-1 and TRBJ1-2; D possibly corresponds to TRBD1 (6 bases). TRBV23-1 is an open reading frame whose function is uncertain. This receptor was identified in a woman aged 60-75 years with acute or convalescent COVID-19. The source material was peripheral blood. The CDR3 is CASSQSGGRPLRANYGYTF. The DNA of the CDR3 is TGCGCCAGCAGTCAATCAGGGGGACGGCCCCTAAGGGCTAACTATGGCTACACCTTC.